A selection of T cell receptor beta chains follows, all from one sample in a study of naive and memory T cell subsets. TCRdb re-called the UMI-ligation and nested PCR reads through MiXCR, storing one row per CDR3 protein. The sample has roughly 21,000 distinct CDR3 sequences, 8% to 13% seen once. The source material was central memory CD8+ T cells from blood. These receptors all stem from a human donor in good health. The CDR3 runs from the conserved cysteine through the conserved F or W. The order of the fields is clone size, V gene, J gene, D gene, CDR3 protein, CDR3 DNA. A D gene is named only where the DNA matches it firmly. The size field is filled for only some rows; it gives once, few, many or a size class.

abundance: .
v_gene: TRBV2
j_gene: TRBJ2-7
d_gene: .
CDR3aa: CASSDGRVLPGEQYF
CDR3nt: TGTGCCAGCAGTGACGGCAGGGTACTACCCGGCGAGCAGTACTTC

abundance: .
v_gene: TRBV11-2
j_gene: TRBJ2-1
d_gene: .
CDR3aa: CASSDWTSSYNEQFF
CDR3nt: TGTGCCAGCAGCGATTGGACGAGCTCCTACAATGAGCAGTTCTTC

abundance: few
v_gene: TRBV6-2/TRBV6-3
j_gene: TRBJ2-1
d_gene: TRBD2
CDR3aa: CASSYSRLAGPNEQFF
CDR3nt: TGTGCCAGCAGTTACTCACGACTAGCGGGACCAAATGAGCAGTTCTTC

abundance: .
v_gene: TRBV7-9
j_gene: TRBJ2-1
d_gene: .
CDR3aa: CASSLVGDNEQFF
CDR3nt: TGTGCCAGCAGCCTGGTAGGGGACAATGAGCAGTTCTTC

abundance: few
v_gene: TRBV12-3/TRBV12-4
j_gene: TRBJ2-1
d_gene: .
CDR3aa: CASSDLMGYNEQFF
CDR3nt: TGTGCCAGCAGTGACCTGATGGGGTACAATGAGCAGTTCTTC

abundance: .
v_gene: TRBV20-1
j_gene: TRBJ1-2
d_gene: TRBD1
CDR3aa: CSAGPTTGGQTGYTF
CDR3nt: TGCAGTGCTGGACCCACTACAGGGGGCCAGACTGGCTACACCTTC

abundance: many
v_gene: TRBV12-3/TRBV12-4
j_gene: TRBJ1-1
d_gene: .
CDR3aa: CASRMGTANTEAFF
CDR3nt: TGTGCCAGCAGGATGGGGACGGCGAACACTGAAGCTTTCTTT

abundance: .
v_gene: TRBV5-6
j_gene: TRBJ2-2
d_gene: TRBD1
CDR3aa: CASSSRFDYTGGIGELFF
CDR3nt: TGTGCCAGCAGCTCCCGGTTCGATTATACAGGGGGGATCGGGGAGCTGTTTTTT

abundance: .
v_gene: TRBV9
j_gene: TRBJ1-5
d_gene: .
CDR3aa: CASSVESDQPQHF
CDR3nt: TGTGCCAGCAGCGTAGAAAGTGATCAGCCCCAGCATTTT

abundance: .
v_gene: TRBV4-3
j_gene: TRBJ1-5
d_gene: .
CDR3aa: CASSQESRYQPQHF
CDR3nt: TGCGCCAGCAGCCAAGAATCCCGCTATCAGCCCCAGCATTTT

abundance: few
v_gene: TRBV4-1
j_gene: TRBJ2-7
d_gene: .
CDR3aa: CASSPEDSLYEQYF
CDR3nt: TGCGCCAGCAGCCCGGAGGACAGTCTCTACGAGCAGTACTTC

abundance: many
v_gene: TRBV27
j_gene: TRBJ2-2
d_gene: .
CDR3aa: CASSSTVLPNTGELFF
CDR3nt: TGTGCCAGCAGTTCGACTGTTTTACCGAACACCGGGGAGCTGTTTTTT

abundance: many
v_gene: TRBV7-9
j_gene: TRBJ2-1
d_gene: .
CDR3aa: CASSPTNYNEQFF
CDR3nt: TGTGCCAGCAGCCCGACTAACTACAATGAGCAGTTCTTC

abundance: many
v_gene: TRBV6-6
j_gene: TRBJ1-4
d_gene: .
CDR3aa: CASSSLKTTNEKLFF
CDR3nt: TGTGCCAGCAGTTCTCTCAAGACAACTAATGAAAAACTGTTTTTT

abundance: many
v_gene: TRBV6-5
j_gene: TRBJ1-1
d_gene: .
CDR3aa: CASSLTTGNTEAFF
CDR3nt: TGTGCCAGCAGCCTAACCACAGGGAACACTGAAGCTTTCTTT

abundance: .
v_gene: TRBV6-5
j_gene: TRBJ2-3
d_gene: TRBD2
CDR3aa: CASSYSNAAGGSTDTQYF
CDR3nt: TGTGCCAGCAGTTACTCAAACGCAGCGGGAGGTAGCACAGATACGCAGTATTTT

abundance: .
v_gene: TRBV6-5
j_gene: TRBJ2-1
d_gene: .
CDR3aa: CASSSPDRYNEQFF
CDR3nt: TGTGCCAGCAGTTCCCCCGACAGGTACAATGAGCAGTTCTTC